The rows below give T cell receptor beta chains drawn from one sample of a study of blood T cells in healthy people across ages. TCRdb re-called the 5' RACE reads through MiXCR, storing one row per CDR3 protein. This table has about 1 million distinct CDR3 sequences, more than 40% appearing once. The sequenced sample was blood. All receptors derive from a woman aged 55-69 years in good health. CDR3s leave out the opening cysteine and the closing phenylalanine or tryptophan. A D gene is named only where the DNA matches it firmly.

V: TRBV18; D: .; CDR3: ASSPFPQARASTDTQY
V: TRBV2; D: .; CDR3: ASSDSARRYNEQF
V: TRBV7-9; D: TRBD1; CDR3: ASSSTGDGFANEQY
V: TRBV11-2; D: .; CDR3: ASGKVGTGDTQY
V: TRBV21-1; D: .; CDR3: ASSKGEGEETQY
V: TRBV5-5; D: .; CDR3: ASSRLGPEAF
V: TRBV3-1; D: TRBD2; CDR3: ASSQGPASGGYEQY
V: TRBV20-1; D: .; CDR3: SAQTPGSEETQY
V: TRBV5-6; D: .; CDR3: ASTSEAGSSYNEQF
V: TRBV3-1; D: .; CDR3: ASSQDSGREDYT
V: TRBV28; D: TRBD1; CDR3: ADRVYSNQPQH
V: TRBV5-5; D: .; CDR3: ASSAGMETQY
V: TRBV6-1; D: TRBD1; CDR3: ASGTGVGYT
V: TRBV30; D: .; CDR3: AWSVSFNRVRYGYT
V: TRBV25-1; D: TRBD1; CDR3: ASSHQTGTGIEKLF
V: TRBV3-1; D: TRBD2; CDR3: ASSQDRVAGVSGETQY
V: TRBV20-1; D: .; CDR3: SARDGPGPYEQF